This T cell receptor (beta chain) stems from a study of early T cells in non-severe SARS-CoV-2 infection. In the study overall: Unsorted whole-blood RNA was sequenced in bulk, leaving chains unpaired.

There are many counts of this clonotype. The antigen is undetermined. Trimming removed 3 bases from V and 0 bases from J, with 6 bases in between. Germline loops: CDR1 SGHVS, CDR2 FQNEAQ. The CDR3 sequence is 14 residues long. Regarding the study as a whole: Matches to VDJdb favored anti-spike CD8 responses and missed private and CD4 specificities.

Individual cDNA molecules were tagged with unique molecular identifiers, the study reported. In TCRdb, the 5' RACE reads were re-called with MiXCR into one record per CDR3 protein. The sample carries 100,000 to 130,000 distinct CDR3 sequences, about 12% recorded once. The TCR sequence derives from an adult who was a healthcare worker with PCR-confirmed SARS-CoV-2 infection or an uninfected control (not recorded which). J is TRBJ1-5 and V is TRBV7-8; the D is unclear. The sequenced sample consisted of whole blood. This CDR3 is CASSLLDSNQPQHF. Written as DNA, the CDR3 is TGTGCCAGCAGCTTGTTAGATAGCAATCAGCCCCAGCATTTT.